Each of the 15 T cell receptor beta chains below was sequenced from the same sample in a study of beta chain features in type 1 diabetes. The study reverse transcribed the entire isolated RNA, so it sequenced expressed TCRB transcripts. The table came from immunoSEQ multiplex PCR; TCRdb's copy has only in-frame clones and leaves some out. The table has almost 350,000 clones, approximately 9.9% seen once; the top ten hold more than 0.8%. Antigens of these TCRs are unknown. Notes on the study in general: In all four CD4+ subsets, TCRB CDR3 length was significantly, moderately reduced in type 1 diabetes.

The sequenced sample consisted of central memory CD4+ T cells from blood. The receptors originated from a man aged 30 to 45 with type 1 diabetes.

This clone showed up just a few times. The chain carries TRBV4-1 and TRBJ1-2, with 7 positions matching TRBD1. J gave up 2 bases and V 0 bases, and 9 bases lay outside the gene matches. This CDR3 region has 17 residues. CDR1 MGHRA and CDR2 YSYEKL come from the germline V gene. CDR3 residues: CASSQDKWQGVNYGYTF. CDR3 coding DNA: TGCGCCAGCAGCCAAGATAAGTGGCAGGGGGTCAACTATGGCTACACCTTC.

This clone came up a few times. This chain uses TRBV5-1 with TRBJ2-1; TRBD2 matches at 9 bases. Looked up from germline, CDR1 is SGHRS and CDR2 is YFSETQ. V lost 0 bases, J lost 7 bases, and 5 bases stayed unmatched. The CDR3 sequence is 15 residues long. CDR3 nucleotides: TGCGCCAGCAGCTTGGAGGCTAGCGGGGAGAATGAGCAGTTCTTC. Residues: CASSLEASGENEQFF.

The chain uses TRBV7-8 and TRBJ1-2; D remains unclear. This CDR3 spans 12 amino acids. V was shortened by 1 base and J by 6 bases, with 6 bases between the two germline ends. Germline CDR1 is SGHVS and CDR2 is FQNEAQ. In nucleotides, the CDR3 is TGTGCCAGCAGCTTAGGCCTCGATGGCTACACCTTC. It translates to CASSLGLDGYTF.

There are a few counts of this clone. The rearrangement links TRBV5-6 to TRBJ2-1; D possibly uses TRBD1 or TRBD2 (5 bases each). This CDR3 contains 13 residues. Per germline, CDR1 SGHDT and CDR2 YYEEEE. Trimming left V 3 bases short and J 12 bases short, with 16 bases between. CDR3 protein: CASSSSRGRGQFF. CDR3 in DNA: TGTGCCAGCAGCTCGAGCCGGGGCCGAGGGCAGTTCTTC.

A few counts support this clone. The V and J genes are TRBV19 and TRBJ1-1; no clear D. Germline lookup yields CDR1 LNHDA and CDR2 SQIVND (reference sequence). There are 14 residues in the CDR3. V was clipped by 7 bases and J by 1 base, with 13 bases between them. The CDR3 DNA follows: TGTGCCAGTACGAGAGGACCCGCGAACACTGAAGCTTTCTTT. It yields the protein CASTRGPANTEAFF.

This clone has only one observation. This chain links TRBV27 with TRBJ2-1, with D tentatively TRBD1 (6 bases). Germline-derived CDR1 and CDR2 are MNHEY and SMNVEV (reference sequence). V lost 5 bases to trimming and J lost 5 bases, with 13 bases between them. This CDR3 has 14 amino acids. CDR3 loop: CASSPLQGNNEQFF. CDR3 DNA: TGTGCCAGCAGTCCTTTACAGGGAAACAATGAGCAGTTCTTC.

CDR3 coding DNA: TGTGCCAGCAGCGTAGAAGATTCCACTGAAGCTTTCTTT. This encodes CASSVEDSTEAFF. This chain joins TRBV9 and TRBJ1-1; D is unresolved. V lost 0 bases, J lost 4 bases, and 7 bases lay in between. Germline V gene data show CDR1 as SGDLS and CDR2 as YYNGEE. The CDR3 spans 13 residues.

This clone has more than one count but fewer than ten. The chain uses TRBV5-6 and TRBJ2-5; D is ambiguous. Looked up from germline, CDR1 is SGHDT and CDR2 is YYEEEE. This CDR3 has 15 residues. V was clipped by 2 bases and J by 1 base, with 12 bases between them. The CDR3 coding sequence is TGTGCCAGCAGCTTCGGGCCGAAGCGCCAAGAGACCCAGTACTTC. It is translated as CASSFGPKRQETQYF.

This sequence joins TRBV5-6 and TRBJ1-5, with a possible D match to TRBD1 (5 bases). Germline V lookup: CDR1 SGHDT, CDR2 YYEEEE. The CDR3 runs to 15 residues. Trimming left V 2 bases short and J 4 bases short, with 13 bases between. CDR3 in amino acids: CASSFQGRRNQPQHF. The CDR3 DNA sequence: TGTGCCAGCAGCTTCCAGGGTCGTCGGAATCAGCCCCAGCATTTT.

This clone was counted between two and nine times. CDR3 sequence reads: CASSLLTGRSTDTQYF. CDR3 bases: TGTGCCAGTAGTTTGCTGACAGGTCGTAGCACAGATACGCAGTATTTT. The chain recombines TRBV19 with TRBJ2-3; D is perhaps TRBD1 (6 bases). The CDR3 totals 16 residues. Trimming removed 5 bases at V and 0 bases at J, with 15 bases between. In germline, CDR1 is LNHDA, CDR2 SQIVND (reference sequence).

This clone showed up just a few times. The V and J genes are TRBV7-2 and TRBJ1-4; the D gene is possibly TRBD1 (6 bases). Per germline, CDR1 SGHTA and CDR2 FQGNSA. The V gene lost 1 base and the J gene lost 7 bases, with 13 bases spanning the gap. The CDR3 sequence is 15 residues long. Written as DNA, the CDR3 is TGTGCCAGCAGCTTAGGGGGGACAACGGGTGAAAAACTGTTTTTT. This encodes CASSLGGTTGEKLFF.

The sample holds a few counts of this clone. V and J are TRBV7-2 and TRBJ2-7; D is uncertain. Germline CDR1 and CDR2: SGHTA and FQGNSA. This CDR3 spans 13 amino acids. Trimming stripped 3 bases from V and 4 bases from J, with 10 bases between. For the CDR3, the DNA is TGTGCCAGCAGCTTTAATATGGAATACGAGCAGTACTTC. Translated, it gives CASSFNMEYEQYF. The full variable domain, in which reference TRBV7-2 and TRBJ2-7 provide the parts outside the CDR3, is GAGVSQSPSNKVTEKGKDVELRCDPISGHTALYWYRQSLGQGLEFLIYFQGNSAPDKSGLPSDRFSAERTGGSVSTLTIQRTQQEDSAVYLCASSFNMEYEQYFGPGTRLTVT.

The chain is built from TRBV14 and TRBJ1-2; D is undetermined. The germline CDR1 and CDR2 sequences are SGHDN and FVKESK. With 1 base removed from V and 3 bases from J, the gap between germline ends came to 6 bases. The CDR3 has 13 amino acids. The CDR3, as DNA: TGTGCCAGCAGCCAAGCGGTAGACTATGGCTACACCTTC. This sequence encodes CASSQAVDYGYTF.

The chain combines TRBV5-1 with TRBJ2-3, with a weak D call TRBD2 (6 bases). V was cut by 0 bases and J by 15 bases, with 14 bases left in between. CDR1 SGHRS and CDR2 YFSETQ come from the germline V gene. The CDR3 runs to 12 residues. CDR3 region: CASSLGDAGPYF. The CDR3 bases are TGCGCCAGCAGCTTGGGGGATGCGGGGCCTTATTTT.

V and J are TRBV30 and TRBJ2-1; 7 bases match TRBD2. Per germline, CDR1 GTSNPN and CDR2 SVGIG (reference sequence). CDR3 length equals 17 residues. V lost 0 bases and J lost 4; bases outside the gene matches: 12. Written as DNA, the CDR3 is TGTGCCTGGAGTGTTGGACTAGTTGGGACCTTATACAATGAGCAGTTCTTC. Protein sequence: CAWSVGLVGTLYNEQFF.